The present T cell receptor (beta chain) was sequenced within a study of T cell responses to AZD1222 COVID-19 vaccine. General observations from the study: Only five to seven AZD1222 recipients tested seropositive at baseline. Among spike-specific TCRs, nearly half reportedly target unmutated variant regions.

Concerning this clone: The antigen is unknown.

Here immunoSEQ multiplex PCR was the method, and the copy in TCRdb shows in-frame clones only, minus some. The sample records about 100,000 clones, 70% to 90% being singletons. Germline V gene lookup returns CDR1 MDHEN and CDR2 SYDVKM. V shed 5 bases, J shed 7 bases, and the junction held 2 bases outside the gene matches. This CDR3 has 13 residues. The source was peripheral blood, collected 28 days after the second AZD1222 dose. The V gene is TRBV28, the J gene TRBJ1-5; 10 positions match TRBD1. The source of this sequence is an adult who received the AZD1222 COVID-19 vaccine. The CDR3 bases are TGTGCCAGCAGTGACAGGGGGCACCAGCCCCAGCATTTT. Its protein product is CASSDRGHQPQHF.